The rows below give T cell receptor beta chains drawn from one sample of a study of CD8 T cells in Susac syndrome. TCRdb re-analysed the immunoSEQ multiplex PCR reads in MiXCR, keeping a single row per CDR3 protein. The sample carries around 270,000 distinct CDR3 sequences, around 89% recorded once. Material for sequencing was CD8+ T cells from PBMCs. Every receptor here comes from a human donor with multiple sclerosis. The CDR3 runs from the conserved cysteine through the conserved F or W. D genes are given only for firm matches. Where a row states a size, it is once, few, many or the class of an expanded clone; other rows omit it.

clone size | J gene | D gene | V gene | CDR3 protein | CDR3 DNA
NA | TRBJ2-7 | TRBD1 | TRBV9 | CASSEQGLDYEQYF | TGTGCCAGCAGCGAACAGGGGCTGGACTACGAGCAGTACTTC
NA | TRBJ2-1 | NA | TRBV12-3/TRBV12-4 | CAISYRSSYNEQFF | TGTGCCATATCTTACAGGTCCTCCTACAATGAGCAGTTCTTC
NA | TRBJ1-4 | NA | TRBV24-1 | CATSALGDGDEKLFF | TGTGCCACCAGTGCACTCGGGGACGGGGATGAAAAACTGTTTTTT
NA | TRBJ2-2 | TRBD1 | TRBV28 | CASSFEPEGAKGGELFF | TGTGCCAGCAGTTTTGAGCCAGAGGGGGCGAAAGGCGGGGAGCTGTTTTTT
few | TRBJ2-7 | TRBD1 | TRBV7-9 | CASNPGQGGEQYF | TGTGCCAGCAACCCCGGACAGGGGGGAGAGCAGTACTTC
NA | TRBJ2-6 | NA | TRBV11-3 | CASSPPRGSSSGANVLTF | TGTGCCAGCAGCCCCCCTCGCGGATCCTCATCTGGGGCCAACGTCCTGACTTTC
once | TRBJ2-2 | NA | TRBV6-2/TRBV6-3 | CASSRTSGLTGELFF | TGTGCCAGCAGTCGGACCAGCGGGCTTACCGGGGAGCTGTTTTTT
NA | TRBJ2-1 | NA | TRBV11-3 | CASSLAGSEQFF | TGTGCCAGCAGCTTAGCGGGATCTGAGCAGTTCTTC
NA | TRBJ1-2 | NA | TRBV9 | CASRGGDEANYGYTF | TGTGCCAGCAGGGGCGGTGATGAAGCTAACTATGGCTACACCTTC
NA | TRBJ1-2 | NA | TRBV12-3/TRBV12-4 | CASSLAGGGNYGYTF | TGTGCCAGCAGTTTAGCTGGAGGTGGTAACTATGGCTACACCTTC
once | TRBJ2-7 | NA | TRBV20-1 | CSARDLGFYEQYF | TGCAGTGCTAGAGATTTAGGATTCTACGAGCAGTACTTC
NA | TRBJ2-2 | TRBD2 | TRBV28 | CASSRLAGGLGELFF | TGTGCCAGCAGCCGGCTAGCGGGGGGGCTCGGGGAGCTGTTTTTT
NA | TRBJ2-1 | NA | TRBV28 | CASSSGLLAPGNEQFF | TGTGCCAGCAGTTCGGGACTCCTTGCCCCAGGCAATGAGCAGTTCTTC
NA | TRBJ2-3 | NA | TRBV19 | CASNRKDTSTDTQYF | TGTGCCAGTAACCGAAAGGACACAAGCACAGATACGCAGTATTTT
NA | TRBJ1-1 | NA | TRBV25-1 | CASSEYSTEAFF | TGTGCCAGCAGTGAATATTCCACTGAAGCTTTCTTT
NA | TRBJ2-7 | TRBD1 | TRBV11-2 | CASSNDRVLGYEQYF | TGTGCCAGCAGTAACGACAGGGTGCTGGGCTACGAGCAGTACTTC
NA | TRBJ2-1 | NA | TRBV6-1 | CASSEPLTISSYNEQFF | TGTGCCAGCAGTGAACCCCTCACGATTAGCTCCTACAATGAGCAGTTCTTC
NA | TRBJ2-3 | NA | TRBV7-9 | CASSLAVSASTDTQYF | TGTGCCAGCAGCTTAGCGGTGTCAGCTAGCACAGATACGCAGTATTTT
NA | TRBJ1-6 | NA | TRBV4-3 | CASSQDNLSNSPLHF | TGCGCCAGCAGCCAAGATAACCTTTCGAATTCACCCCTCCACTTT
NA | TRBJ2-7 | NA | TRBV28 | CASGRFPFYEQYF | TGTGCCAGCGGACGGTTCCCTTTTTACGAGCAGTACTTC
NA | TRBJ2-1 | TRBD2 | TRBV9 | CASSRGSGGSSYNEQFF | TGTGCCAGCAGTAGGGGAAGCGGGGGGAGCTCCTACAATGAGCAGTTCTTC
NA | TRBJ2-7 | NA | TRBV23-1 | CASSEDRSRGLYEQYF | TGCGCCAGCAGTGAGGACCGCTCCCGGGGATTATACGAGCAGTACTTC
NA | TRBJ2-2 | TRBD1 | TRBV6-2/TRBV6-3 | CASSTGTVDTGELFF | TGTGCCAGCAGCACCGGGACAGTTGACACCGGGGAGCTGTTTTTT
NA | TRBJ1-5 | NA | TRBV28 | CASSFRGTLNQPQHF | TGTGCCAGCAGTTTCCGCGGGACACTCAATCAGCCCCAGCATTTT
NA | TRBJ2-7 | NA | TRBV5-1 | CASSYGSGSYEQYF | TGCGCCAGCAGCTACGGTTCTGGTTCCTACGAGCAGTACTTC
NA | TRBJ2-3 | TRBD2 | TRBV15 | CATSRESSGVADTQYF | TGTGCCACCAGCAGAGAGAGTAGCGGGGTGGCGGATACGCAGTATTTT
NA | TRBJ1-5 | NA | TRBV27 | CASSPRRDYSNQPQHF | TGTGCCAGCAGTCCCCGGCGGGATTATAGCAATCAGCCCCAGCATTTT
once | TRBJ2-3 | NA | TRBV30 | CAWSAGGASTDTQYF | TGTGCCTGGAGTGCTGGCGGGGCTAGCACAGATACGCAGTATTTT
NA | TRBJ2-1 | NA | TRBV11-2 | CASSLAYDEQFF | TGTGCCAGCAGCTTAGCCTACGATGAGCAGTTCTTC
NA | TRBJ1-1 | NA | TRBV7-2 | CASSSKGVDTEAFF | TGTGCCAGCAGTTCAAAAGGGGTTGACACTGAAGCTTTCTTT
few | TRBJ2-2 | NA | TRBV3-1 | CASSQEQLNTGELFF | TGTGCCAGCAGCCAAGAACAGCTGAACACCGGGGAGCTGTTTTTT
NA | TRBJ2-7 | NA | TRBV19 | CASGIGRDYEQYF | TGTGCCAGTGGGATTGGCCGGGACTACGAGCAGTACTTC